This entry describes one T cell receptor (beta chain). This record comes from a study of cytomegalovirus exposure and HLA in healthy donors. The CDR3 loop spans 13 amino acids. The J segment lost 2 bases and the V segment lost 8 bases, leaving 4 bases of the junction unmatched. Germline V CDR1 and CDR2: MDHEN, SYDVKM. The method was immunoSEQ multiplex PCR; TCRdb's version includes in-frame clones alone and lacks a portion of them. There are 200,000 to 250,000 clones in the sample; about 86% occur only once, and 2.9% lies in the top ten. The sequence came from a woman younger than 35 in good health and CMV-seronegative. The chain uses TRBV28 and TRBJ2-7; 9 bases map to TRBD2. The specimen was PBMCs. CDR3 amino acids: CASYSGSAYEQYF. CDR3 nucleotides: TGTGCCAGCTATAGCGGGAGTGCCTACGAGCAGTACTTC.